This T cell receptor beta chain is from a study of blood T cell repertoires in COVID-19. Study details: Italy, Spain and the United States were the sources of the convalescent and acute COVID-19 samples. PBMCs, B-cell-depleted T cells, or T cells were the source of the cDNA or gDNA that made up the material.

Per the study methods: Amplification of reference gene primers provided the estimated nucleated cell counts. Sequencing was performed with immunoSEQ multiplex PCR; in TCRdb, only in-frame clones are kept and a portion is missing. Clonal size and the V and J genes are those of that table, whereas D and trimming came from the DNA. The table records around 380,000 clones, 80% to 90% of them present only once. CDR3 size: 14 residues. Germline values: CDR1 LNHNV, CDR2 YYDKDF (reference sequence). V gave up 8 bases and J gave up 4 bases, with 17 bases separating them. Participants spanned ages about 18 to 90 years and resided in about two dozen US areas.

Sample: PBMCs or T cells enriched from blood (not recorded which). The chain has TRBV15 and TRBJ1-1; D is undetermined. The sequence was obtained from a man aged 30 to 39 who had recovered from COVID-19. The CDR3 nucleotides read TGTGCCACCGCGGCAACCGTGGGTATCACTGAAGCTTTCTTT. As protein: CATAATVGITEAFF.